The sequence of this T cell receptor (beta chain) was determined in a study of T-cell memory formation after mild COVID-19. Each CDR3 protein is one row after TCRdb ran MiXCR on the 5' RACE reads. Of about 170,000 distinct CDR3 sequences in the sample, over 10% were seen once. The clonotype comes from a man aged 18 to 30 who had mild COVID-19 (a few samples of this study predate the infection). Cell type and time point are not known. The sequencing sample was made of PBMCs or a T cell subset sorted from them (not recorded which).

The CDR3 region has the DNA TGTGCCAGCAGCACCCGGACTGGGGGAGGTGAGCAGTTCTTC. Its protein is CASSTRTGGGEQFF. V gene TRBV7-9 combines with J gene TRBJ2-1; perhaps TRBD2 as D (6 bases). Germline V CDR1 and CDR2: SEHNR, FQNEAQ (reference sequence). V gave up 5 bases and J gave up 9 bases, with 17 bases separating them. CDR3 length equals 14 residues. Drawing the rest from reference TRBV7-9 and TRBJ2-1, the complete variable domain is DTGVSQNPRHKITKRGQNVTFRCDPISEHNRLYWYRQTLGQGPEFLTYFQNEAQLEKSRLLSDRFSAERPKGSFSTLEIQRTEQGDSAMYLCASSTRTGGGEQFFGPGTRLTVL.